The sequence of this T cell receptor beta chain was determined in a study of cytomegalovirus exposure and HLA in healthy donors. Notes on the study in general: A missense DCLRE1C variant was associated with V- and J-gene trimming of TCR beta chains in a later analysis, and an independent cohort replicated the association.

The PCR was carried out with 60 Vbeta primers and 13 Jbeta primers. The assay was immunoSEQ multiplex PCR, and TCRdb's table has in-frame clones only and misses some. The sample holds about 76,000 clones; roughly 81% are singletons and the top ten take about 2%. There are a few counts of this clone. As yet, its antigen is unknown. V was pared by 1 base and J by 3 bases, with 1 base of the junction left unmatched. In germline, CDR1 is MNHNS, CDR2 SASEGT. CDR3 size: 15 residues. The chain joins TRBV6-1 to TRBJ2-7; 12 nucleotides match TRBD2. This TCR came from a young woman in good health and CMV-seronegative. The sample taken for sequencing was PBMCs. CDR3 DNA: TGTGCCAGCAGTGAAGAACTAGCGGGAGGCTACGAGCAGTACTTC. Translation: CASSEELAGGYEQYF.